This entry lists 12 T cell receptor beta chains sequenced from one sample in a study of blood T cells in healthy people across ages. Next came a second PCR, run for about 7 to 12 cycles, which used a sample-barcoded 5' primer along with a J-beta primer mix. TCRdb processed the 5' RACE reads anew with MiXCR; each CDR3 protein has one entry. This sample has almost 300,000 distinct CDR3 sequences; 25% to 30% occur once, and the top ten carry roughly 30%. Sequencing was carried out using blood. These receptors were taken from a woman in her seventies in good health.

The chain couples TRBV2 to TRBJ2-1; 11 bases fit TRBD1. The CDR3 has 15 amino acids. The trim removed 6 bases at V and 7 bases at J, leaving 8 bases unmatched. Per the germline V gene, CDR1 is SNHLY and CDR2 is FYNNEI. Written as DNA, the CDR3 is TGTGCCAGCAGCGGGGACAGGGGGGGGACTAATGAGCAGTTCTTC. Translation: CASSGDRGGTNEQFF.

This clonotype was seen ten or more times. This chain uses TRBV18 with TRBJ1-2; D is perhaps TRBD1 (5 bases). Germline lookup yields CDR1 KGHSH and CDR2 LQKENI. The CDR3 is made up of 16 amino acids. The V and J ends lost 1 base and 3 bases respectively, with 15 bases between them. DNA for the CDR3: TGTGCCAGCTCACCACTTGCGGGACCTTGGGACTATGGCTACACCTTC. This encodes CASSPLAGPWDYGYTF.

Of note for this clonotype: This could be a read error, since a much larger clone is one nucleotide away. This sequence joins TRBV10-3 and TRBJ2-5; D may correspond to TRBD1 or TRBD2 (6 bases each). The end of the DNA is better explained by TRBJ2-7, so the J call may be wrong. Germline loops: CDR1 ENHRY, CDR2 SYGVKD. The CDR3 contains 13 residues. CDR3 region: CASKPGAGYEQYF. The DNA of the CDR3 is TGTGCCAGCAAGCCGGGGGCGGGCTACGAGCAGTACTTC.

This rearrangement joins TRBV4-1 to TRBJ1-2; weak D call: TRBD1 (6 bases). Trimming shortened V by 4 bases and J by 8 bases, and 14 bases separated the two germline ends. The CDR3 contains 13 residues. CDR1 is MGHRA and CDR2 is YSYEKL in the germline V gene. CDR3 sequence: CASSPSGAQGYTF. CDR3 DNA: TGCGCCAGCAGCCCGTCGGGGGCCCAGGGCTACACCTTC.

The gene calls are TRBV28 and TRBJ2-7, with D unclear. V was pared by 2 bases and J by 0 bases, with 8 bases between. The CDR3 covers 14 residues. From germline, CDR1 is MDHEN and CDR2 SYDVKM. This CDR3 is CASSLGIHSYEQYF. The DNA of the CDR3 is TGTGCCAGCAGTTTAGGGATCCACTCCTACGAGCAGTACTTC.

This clonotype was seen a few times. The chain recombines TRBV12-3 or TRBV12-4 with TRBJ1-5; D possibly corresponds to TRBD1 (6 bases). V was trimmed by 1 base and J by 3 bases, leaving 10 bases between them. The CDR3 loop spans 15 amino acids. The DNA for the CDR3 is TGTGCCAGCAGTTTAGGCAGGGGTATCAATCAGCCCCAGCATTTT. Its translation: CASSLGRGINQPQHF.

The DNA of the CDR3 is TGTGCCAGCAGTACTAAAAACATTCAGTACTTC. Amino acid sequence: CASSTKNIQYF. This chain joins TRBV6-2 or TRBV6-3 and TRBJ2-4; D is undetermined. Germline V lookup: CDR1 MNHEY, CDR2 SVGEGT. V was shortened by 5 bases and J by 4 bases, with 3 bases between the two germline ends. The CDR3 loop spans 11 amino acids.

This clonotype was counted ten times or more. The chain employs TRBV20-1 and TRBJ2-7; 11 positions match TRBD1. Looked up from germline, CDR1 is DFQATT and CDR2 is SNEGSKA (reference sequence). The CDR3 totals 15 residues. The junction had 9 bases not matched to a gene; V was cut back by 3 bases and J by 5 bases. DNA of the CDR3: TGCAGTGCTAGCGACGTCGGACAGGGGGCCGACGAGCAGTACTTC. This encodes CSASDVGQGADEQYF.

In regard to this clonotype: A junction end diverges from the germline sequence, so it may reflect a read error. The genes are TRBV10-1 and TRBJ2-3; no firm D call. This CDR3 region has 14 residues. Germline V gene lookup returns CDR1 WNHNN and CDR2 SYGVQD (reference sequence). The CDR3 sequence is CAGSRVSVTDTQYF. In DNA, the CDR3 is TGCGCCGGCAGTCGGGTTAGTGTGACAGATACGCAGTATTTT.

The table lists this clonotype with a few counts. The CDR3 sequence is CSASLGAHSGANVLTF. In DNA, the CDR3 is TGCAGTGCTAGTCTAGGGGCCCACTCTGGGGCCAACGTCCTGACTTTC. The chain is built from TRBV20-1 and TRBJ2-6; the D gene is possibly TRBD1 (5 bases). This CDR3 has 16 residues. CDR1 and CDR2 (germline): DFQATT, SNEGSKA (reference sequence). V lost 3 bases and J lost 0, with 12 bases in between.

The chain links TRBV28 to TRBJ2-5, with 7 bases matching TRBD2. The end of the DNA aligns better with TRBJ2-7, so the J call may be wrong. The CDR3 length is 16 residues. Germline V gene lookup returns CDR1 MDHEN and CDR2 SYDVKM. CDR3 sequence reads: CASSPTHLAGSYEQYF. The CDR3 DNA follows: TGTGCCAGCAGTCCCACTCACTTAGCGGGCTCCTACGAGCAGTACTTC.

CDR3 nucleotide sequence: TGTGCCAGCAGTTCCAGGACTAGCGGGAGTGTCATGGAGACCCAGTACTTC. Encoded protein: CASSSRTSGSVMETQYF. The rearrangement uses TRBV28 and TRBJ2-5, with 13 bases fitting TRBD2. This CDR3 is 17 amino acids long. Per germline, CDR1 MDHEN and CDR2 SYDVKM. Germline trimming cut 4 bases from V and 5 bases from J; bases unmatched to any gene: 10.